This T cell receptor (beta chain) was retrieved from a study of neurological immune-mediated disorders. The time point was: longitudinal time-point 1 (baseline). Source material was 2 million unsorted PBMCs, stored at -80 °C in RNAlater. This clonotype was counted ten times or more. The antigen is not known. It was by 5'RACE with 10-nucleotide random UMIs that the cDNA was made. TCRdb re-derived calls from the 5' RACE reads in MiXCR, one entry per CDR3 protein. The sample yields tens of thousands of distinct CDR3 sequences, roughly 10% seen once. Germline loops: CDR1 SSHAT, CDR2 FNYEAQ (reference sequence). Between the trimmed V and J ends, which lost 0 bases and 5 bases, there was a span of 8 bases. The CDR3 is made up of 13 amino acids. Study-wide results and limits: Among expanded clones, no CDR3 amino acid sequences were shared across subjects, a pattern suggesting private repertoires in all groups.

Sequenced material: PBMCs. The J gene is TRBJ2-7, the V gene TRBV7-7; D unclear. This clonotype was obtained from a man aged 25 to 40 in good health. The CDR3 reads CASSLAGVDEQYF. In DNA, the CDR3 is TGTGCCAGCAGCTTAGCAGGAGTCGACGAGCAGTACTTC.